A single sample is the source of the 3 T cell receptor beta chains below, sequenced in a study of tumor-infiltrating lymphocytes in localized non-small cell lung cancer. This table comes from immunoSEQ multiplex PCR, and its TCRdb copy is limited to in-frame clones, with some not included. The table includes about 29,000 clones, 70% to 90% detected once. Sequenced: lung tumor tissue. The receptor set was obtained from a human donor with non-small cell lung cancer.

The chain has TRBV9 and TRBJ1-6, with 8 bases fitting TRBD1. V lost 0 bases, J lost 7 bases, and 3 bases stayed unmatched. Germline CDR1 reads SGDLS; CDR2 reads YYNGEE. The CDR3 is 15 residues long. The CDR3 sequence: CASSVEPGGNSPLHF. CDR3 coding DNA: TGTGCCAGCAGCGTAGAGCCAGGGGGCAATTCACCCCTCCACTTT.

V is TRBV10-2 and J is TRBJ1-1; D unresolved. The CDR3 sequence is 17 residues long. The germline V and J ends were trimmed by 0 bases and 4 bases, with 18 bases remaining between them. Per the germline V gene, CDR1 is WSHSY and CDR2 is SAAADI. This CDR3 reads CASSESAGVGGSTEAFF. For the CDR3, the DNA is TGCGCCAGCAGTGAGTCCGCCGGGGTAGGAGGGTCCACTGAAGCTTTCTTT.

The CDR3 DNA follows: TGTGCCAGCAGCCCCCGTGGCAGACTAAACACCGGGGAGCTGTTTTTT. Translating gives CASSPRGRLNTGELFF. This chain uses TRBV7-2 with TRBJ2-2; weak D call: TRBD2 (5 bases). Per germline, CDR1 SGHTA and CDR2 FQGNSA. Between the trimmed V and J ends, which lost 5 bases and 2 bases, there was a span of 15 bases. The CDR3 length is 16 residues.